This is a list of T cell receptor beta chains from one sample in a study of Ad26.COV2.S vaccination and SARS-CoV-2 variants. Here immunoSEQ multiplex PCR was the method, and the copy in TCRdb shows in-frame clones only, minus some. Of about half a million clones in the sample, roughly nine tenths were seen once. Sequencing used peripheral blood, obtained in a trial of Ad26.COV2.S vaccine versus placebo. These receptors came from a person aged 18-65 years who received the Ad26.COV2.S COVID-19 vaccine or a placebo. CDR3s include the opening cysteine and the closing phenylalanine or tryptophan. Fields, in order: D gene, J gene, V gene, CDR3 length, CDR3 protein. D genes are given only for firm matches.

>TRBD1|TRBJ2-3|TRBV9|16
CASSVGGGYSTDTQYF
>-|TRBJ2-3|TRBV2|15
CASTRMVSSTDTQYF
>-|TRBJ1-3|TRBV12-3/TRBV12-4|12
CASSAWVDTIYF
>TRBD1|TRBJ2-5|TRBV20-1|14
CSASRDRIQETQYF
>-|TRBJ1-3|TRBV5-8|16
CASSRGQGISGNTIYF
>-|TRBJ1-2|TRBV4-2|15
CASSQDPGKNYGYTF
>TRBD2|TRBJ2-7|TRBV7-9|15
CASSYPGTSEYEQYF
>-|TRBJ1-6|TRBV19|16
CASSRRAGTTITPLHF
>-|TRBJ2-3|TRBV6-6|13
CASSYQGTDTQYF
>-|TRBJ1-4|TRBV6-5|14
CASSYRQGGEKLFF
>TRBD2|TRBJ2-1|TRBV28|16
CASSEGTSSSYNEQFF
>TRBD2|TRBJ2-5|TRBV7-2|15
CASSFISGGGETQYF
>TRBD2|TRBJ2-1|TRBV9|18
CASSGGLAGGSSYNEQFF
>-|TRBJ1-6|TRBV6-5|15
CASSSTDRLLSPLHF
>TRBD2|TRBJ2-1|TRBV5-1|16
CASSLLSSGTYNEQFF
>TRBD1|TRBJ2-5|TRBV23-1|18
CASSITSTGTGGRETQYF
>-|TRBJ1-2|TRBV4-3|17
CASSPDVGVRAGHGYTF
>TRBD1|TRBJ1-2|TRBV3-1/TRBV3-2|14
CASSQGQLNYGYTF
>TRBD1|TRBJ1-5|TRBV19|13
CASTGGSNQPQHF
>-|TRBJ1-2|TRBV3-1/TRBV3-2|15
CASSLMTEEGNGYTF
>TRBD1|TRBJ1-2|TRBV7-2|13
CASSTRTGDGYTF
>-|TRBJ2-2|TRBV11-2|18
CASSLALAGLPNTGELFF
>-|TRBJ2-3|TRBV7-9|16
CASSLYLSGSTDTQYF
>TRBD1|TRBJ1-2|TRBV5-1|13
CASSTDRAGGYTF
>-|TRBJ1-4|TRBV9|15
CASSVSAGVGEKLFF
>-|TRBJ2-3|TRBV3-1/TRBV3-2|18
CASSQDIGRRAPTDTQYF
>-|TRBJ1-1|TRBV27|16
CASSQKPPDRNTEAFF
>TRBD2|TRBJ2-3|TRBV4-1|15
CASSLSGGATDTQYF
>-|TRBJ1-5|TRBV19|14
CASSIPWAGQPQHF
>-|TRBJ2-7|TRBV7-3|12
CASSHDGYEQYF
>-|TRBJ1-2|TRBV20-1|13
CSARAIMDYGYTF
>-|TRBJ1-1|TRBV4-3|15
CASSQVMDSYTEAFF
>TRBD2|TRBJ2-3|TRBV19|16
CASSRYRAGSTDTQYF
>-|TRBJ1-1|TRBV6-5|12
CASSSEGGEAFF
>TRBD1|TRBJ1-1|TRBV19|15
CASSINPQGGTEAFF
>TRBD1|TRBJ2-1|TRBV28|14
CASSLTGNTNEQFF
>TRBD2|TRBJ2-3|TRBV5-1|19
CASSRRGTSGSTSTDTQYF
>TRBD1|TRBJ2-2|TRBV15|18
CATSRDRAWTGVIGELFF
>TRBD2|TRBJ2-7|TRBV18|14
CASSPGLAALEQYF
>-|TRBJ1-3|TRBV18|14
CASSPANSGNTIYF
>-|TRBJ2-1|TRBV7-8|13
CASSLANFNEQFF
>-|TRBJ2-7|TRBV3-1/TRBV3-2|12
CASSPSPHEQYF
>-|TRBJ2-7|TRBV19|14
CASSMSPGVGEQYF
>-|TRBJ2-2|TRBV28|12
CASSLGTGELFF
>TRBD2|TRBJ2-3|TRBV18|15
CASSRGSSGSNTQYF
>-|TRBJ2-7|TRBV28|14
CASSPGGRAYEQYF
>-|TRBJ2-1|TRBV6-4|13
CASSRLPSNEQFF
>TRBD2|TRBJ2-3|TRBV19|15
CASSMLAGGTDTQYF
>-|TRBJ2-5|TRBV21-1|17
CASSSVGRFFSRETQYF
>TRBD1|TRBJ2-7|TRBV3-1/TRBV3-2|14
CASSLGTGGYEQYF
>-|TRBJ2-1|TRBV4-3|15
CASSLGHRSYNEQFF
>-|TRBJ1-1|TRBV28|15
CASSSYREVGTEAFF
>TRBD1|TRBJ2-2|TRBV29-1|16
CSAKTGVDPATGELFF
>-|TRBJ2-7|TRBV20-1|11
CSATPSYEQYF
>-|TRBJ1-5|TRBV3-1/TRBV3-2|14
CASSHRQAGQPQHF
>-|TRBJ2-7|TRBV7-8|14
CASSLGIGSYEQYF
>TRBD1|TRBJ1-6|TRBV14|15
CASSPPGQYNSPLHF
>-|TRBJ1-4|TRBV30|13
CAWSRAGNEKLFF